These 31 T cell receptor beta chains originate from one sample sequenced in a study of blood T cells in healthy people across ages. Alongside a J-beta primer mix, a sample-barcoded 5' primer served in a second PCR lasting about 7 to 11 cycles. In TCRdb, the 5' RACE reads were re-called with MiXCR into one record per CDR3 protein. The sample contains around 990,000 distinct CDR3 sequences, around two fifths of which appear only once. The sample was blood. Receptors originate from a man in his late teens or twenties in good health.

This clonotype was seen only once. The V and J genes are TRBV28 and TRBJ1-1; TRBD1 agrees at 7 bases. Germline CDR1 reads MDHEN; CDR2 reads SYDVKM. J gave up 4 bases and V 8 bases, and 7 bases lay outside the gene matches. The CDR3 is made up of 13 amino acids. CDR3 nucleotides: TGTGCCAGCGGGACAGTAGCAATCACTGAAGCTTTCTTT. Residues: CASGTVAITEAFF.

The CDR3 bases are TGTGCCAGCAGTGCGGGGGGGCCCGCGAACACCGGGGAGCTGTTTTTT. It encodes CASSAGGPANTGELFF. The chain uses TRBV6-1 and TRBJ2-2; 8 positions agree with TRBD2. Germline assignment: CDR1 MNHNS and CDR2 SASEGT. This CDR3 region has 16 residues. J lost 0 bases, V lost 4 bases, and 4 bases had no gene match.

The chain recombines TRBV4-2 with TRBJ1-1; D not certain. CDR3 length equals 15 residues. Germline loops: CDR1 LGHNA, CDR2 YNFKEQ. V was trimmed by 6 bases and J by 5 bases, leaving 19 bases between them. In DNA form, the CDR3 reads TGTGCCAGCAGTCAGAGACGGACGGACGGTACTGAAGCTTTCTTT. Translation: CASSQRRTDGTEAFF.

This clonotype appeared a few times. This sequence joins TRBV7-2 and TRBJ2-1; D is perhaps TRBD2 (6 bases). This CDR3 is 15 amino acids long. Per germline, CDR1 SGHTA and CDR2 FQGNSA. Trimming shortened V by 4 bases and J by 1 base, and 11 bases separated the two germline ends. The DNA of the CDR3 is TGTGCCAGCAGCTATAGCGGACCTTCCTACAATGAGCAGTTCTTC. The encoded protein is CASSYSGPSYNEQFF.

With respect to this clonotype: An end of the junction differs from the germline gene, which may be a read error. The chain links TRBV5-1 to TRBJ2-3; D gene uncertain. CDR1 and CDR2 from the germline V gene are SGHRS and YFSETQ. This CDR3 has 14 residues. The CDR3 sequence: CASILSATTDTQYF. The CDR3 nucleotides read TGCGCCAGCATCTTGTCGGCTACCACAGATACGCAGTATTTT.

The rearrangement joins TRBV24-1 to TRBJ1-4; the D is unclear. The germline CDR1 and CDR2 sequences are KGHDR and SFDVKD. V was trimmed by 5 bases and J by 5 bases, leaving 20 bases between them. The CDR3 loop spans 17 amino acids. The CDR3 sequence is CATSAHLHRGWNEKLFF. CDR3 nucleotide sequence: TGTGCCACCAGTGCCCATCTACATCGGGGTTGGAATGAAAAACTGTTTTTT.

The CDR3 DNA reads TGTGCCAGTTCGTTCCGGTGGGGGACTAGCGGATCCTACGAGCAGTACTTC. Amino acids: CASSFRWGTSGSYEQYF. The J gene is TRBJ2-7, the V gene TRBV6-2 or TRBV6-3; 11 nucleotides agree with TRBD2. Germline CDR1 reads MNHEY; CDR2 reads SVGEGT. This CDR3 spans 17 amino acids. The V gene end was trimmed by 9 bases and the J gene end by 1 base; junction bases not matched to a gene: 14.

The chain combines TRBV20-1 with TRBJ2-7; TRBD1 might be the D (7 bases). The V end was cut by 5 bases, the J end by 7 bases, with 27 bases between. The CDR3 extends over 16 amino acids. Germline lookup yields CDR1 DFQATT and CDR2 SNEGSKA (reference sequence). CDR3 bases: TGCAGTGCTCCACGAGGGGGGACAGTTACCTACAATGAGCAGTACTTC. It yields the protein CSAPRGGTVTYNEQYF.

This clonotype was detected only a few times. The chain is built from TRBV2 and TRBJ1-4; unclear D gene. Deletions cut 0 bases from V and 8 bases from J, with 10 bases between. The CDR3 consists of 14 residues. Germline V gives CDR1 SNHLY, CDR2 FYNNEI. The CDR3 nucleotides read TGTGCCAGCAGTGAAGCGTCTCTGGAGGAAAAACTGTTTTTT. This gives the protein CASSEASLEEKLFF.

The chain carries TRBV12-3 or TRBV12-4 and TRBJ1-1; D might be TRBD1 (6 bases). The CDR3 loop spans 12 amino acids. The V and J ends lost 7 bases and 4 bases respectively, with 10 bases between them. The CDR3 DNA reads TGTGCCAGCACCCTGACAGGCACTGAAGCTTTCTTT. It yields the protein CASTLTGTEAFF.

The gene calls are TRBV6-2 or TRBV6-3 and TRBJ2-5, with D possibly matching TRBD1 (6 bases). Germline CDR1 reads MNHEY; CDR2 reads SVGEGT. The V and J ends lost 6 bases and 11 bases respectively, with 25 bases between them. The CDR3 spans 15 residues. CDR3 sequence: CASRAGTTYFYGQYF. CDR3 sequence (DNA): TGTGCCAGCAGAGCCGGGACAACTTATTTCTACGGGCAGTACTTC.

This clonotype was seen once. The junction and the germline gene differ at one end; a read error may be behind it. The chain employs TRBV11-2 and TRBJ2-1; D uncertain. Germline V CDR1 and CDR2: SGHAT, FQNNGV. The CDR3 extends over 12 amino acids. CDR3: CAGSLGRNEQFF. CDR3 sequence (DNA): TGTGCCGGCAGCTTAGGTCGGAATGAGCAGTTCTTC. Using reference TRBV11-2 and TRBJ2-1 for the parts outside the CDR3, the full variable domain is EAGVAQSPRYKIIEKRQSVAFWCNPISGHATLYWYQQILGQGPKLLIQFQNNGVVDDSQLPKDRFSAERLKGVDSTLKIQPAKLEDSAVYLCAGSLGRNEQFFGPGTRLTVL.

The chain has TRBV3-1 and TRBJ2-1; D not certain. The CDR3 runs to 12 residues. The V gene's germline CDR1 is LGHDT and CDR2 YNNKEL (reference sequence). V dropped 0 bases and J dropped 12 bases, with 9 bases sitting between them. CDR3 nucleotides: TGTGCCAGCAGCCAAGAACGTAGGGTGCAGTTCTTC. Its translation is CASSQERRVQFF.

The V call is TRBV7-2, the J call TRBJ2-2; 8 nucleotides line up with TRBD1. Germline V gene sequence: CDR1 SGHTA, CDR2 FQGNSA. This CDR3 has 16 residues. V shed 1 base and J 4 bases; nucleotides not matched to a gene: 5. The CDR3: CASSLVDRALTGELFF. CDR3 DNA sequence: TGTGCCAGCAGCTTAGTGGACAGGGCACTCACCGGGGAGCTGTTTTTT.

The chain joins TRBV4-1 to TRBJ1-4; D is unclear. Trimming left V 4 bases short and J 7 bases short, with 16 bases between. Germline loops: CDR1 MGHRA, CDR2 YSYEKL. The CDR3 runs to 15 residues. The CDR3 here is CASSPLMAVVEKLFF. In DNA form, the CDR3 reads TGCGCCAGCAGCCCCCTAATGGCTGTGGTTGAAAAACTGTTTTTT.

This clonotype came up a few times. J is TRBJ1-2 and V is TRBV9; D call uncertain. With 4 bases removed from V and 0 bases from J, the gap between germline ends came to 13 bases. CDR3 length: 15 residues. CDR1 is SGDLS, CDR2 YYNGEE, per germline. The CDR3 loop reads CASSPVRSPNYGYTF. The CDR3 DNA reads as TGTGCCAGCAGCCCAGTGCGGAGTCCTAACTATGGCTACACCTTC.

The gene calls are TRBV27 and TRBJ2-1, with D perhaps matching TRBD1 (6 bases). Matching the DNA end better, TRBJ2-7 makes the J call doubtful. There are 15 residues in the CDR3. Looked up from germline, CDR1 is MNHEY and CDR2 is SMNVEV (reference sequence). The CDR3 region has the DNA TGTGCCAGCAGTTATACAGGGATGTCCTACAATGAGCAGTACTTC. It codes for CASSYTGMSYNEQYF.

The table lists this clonotype with a few counts. The rearrangement uses TRBV6-2 or TRBV6-3 and TRBJ2-7; D gene unclear. This CDR3 comprises 12 residues. CDR1 is MNHEY and CDR2 is SVGEGT in the germline V gene. V lost 2 bases, J lost 7 bases, and 9 bases lay in between. Here the CDR3 reads CASSYPVGEQYF. In nucleotides, the CDR3 is TGTGCCAGCAGTTACCCGGTGGGGGAGCAGTACTTC.

This chain uses TRBV10-3 with TRBJ2-6; TRBD1 agrees at 9 bases. V lost 0 bases, J lost 2 bases, and 11 bases stayed unmatched. The germline V gene encodes CDR1 ENHRY and CDR2 SYGVKD. The CDR3 is 20 residues long. The CDR3 here is CAISESTPTGGWAGANVLTF. CDR3 sequence (DNA): TGTGCCATCAGTGAGTCGACCCCGACAGGGGGTTGGGCTGGGGCCAACGTCCTGACTTTC.

This clonotype has more than one count but fewer than ten. The CDR3 DNA reads as TGTGCCAGCAGCGGCGGACAGCCTGAAACTGAAGCTTTCTTT. It specifies CASSGGQPETEAFF. This chain connects TRBV9 to TRBJ1-1; TRBD1 is a possible D gene (6 bases). V was shortened by 3 bases and J by 5 bases, with 14 bases between the two germline ends. The CDR3 sequence is 14 residues long. The V gene's germline CDR1 is SGDLS and CDR2 YYNGEE.

The chain combines TRBV27 with TRBJ1-6; D perhaps matches TRBD1 (6 bases). This CDR3 comprises 16 residues. Germline-derived CDR1 and CDR2 are MNHEY and SMNVEV (reference sequence). Trimming shortened V by 4 bases and J by 0 bases, and 10 bases separated the two germline ends. The CDR3 region is CASSYRASSYNSPLHF. CDR3 nucleotide sequence: TGTGCCAGCAGTTACAGGGCGAGCTCCTATAATTCACCCCTCCACTTT.

Details on this clonotype: At one of its ends the junction is not consistent with the germline gene, which may arise from a read error. The gene calls are TRBV6-5 and TRBJ2-1; 9 nucleotides agree with TRBD2. The CDR3 spans 18 residues. Germline V CDR1 and CDR2: MNHEY, SVGAGI. The CDR3 nucleotides read TGTGCCAGCAGTTACCCCGACCTAGCGGGGTCGGGCTACAATGGGCAGTTCTTC. Its translation: CASSYPDLAGSGYNGQFF.

In its sample, this clonotype was seen a few times. This chain joins TRBV7-2 and TRBJ1-1; 7 nucleotides match TRBD1. Unmatched junction bases numbered 4, after V lost 5 bases and J lost 1 base. This CDR3 contains 14 residues. The V gene's germline CDR1 is SGHTA and CDR2 FQGNSA. CDR3 DNA sequence: TGTGCCAGCAGCGGCCGGGACAGGAACACTGAAGCTTTCTTT. Its protein is CASSGRDRNTEAFF.

This CDR3 is CSVKGWETQFF. The CDR3 bases are TGCAGTGTTAAGGGCTGGGAGACCCAGTTCTTC. The chain links TRBV20-1 to TRBJ2-1; possible D gene TRBD2, 5 bases. CDR1 DFQATT and CDR2 SNEGSKA come from the germline V gene (reference sequence). The germline V and J ends were trimmed by 7 bases and 13 bases, with 17 bases remaining between them. The CDR3 is 11 residues long.

The chain combines TRBV4-3 with TRBJ2-3, with D perhaps given as TRBD1 or TRBD2 (5 bases each). This CDR3 has 16 residues. Germline CDR1 and CDR2: LGHNA and YSLEER. V was trimmed by 0 bases and J by 2 bases, leaving 12 bases between them. This CDR3 reads CASSQEPGADTDTQYF. The CDR3 DNA follows: TGCGCCAGCAGCCAAGAACCCGGGGCGGACACAGATACGCAGTATTTT.

This chain joins TRBV5-1 and TRBJ2-1, with a possible D match to TRBD2 (7 bases). The CDR3 has 14 residues. V shed 3 bases and J shed 7 bases, with 14 bases lying between them. CDR1 is SGHRS, CDR2 YFSETQ, per germline. CDR3 residues: CASSWSGEGNEQFF. CDR3 bases: TGCGCCAGCAGCTGGTCAGGGGAGGGGAATGAGCAGTTCTTC.

The chain joins TRBV27 to TRBJ2-5; TRBD2 matches 14 bases. J lost 5 bases, V lost 0 bases, and 2 bases had no gene match. This CDR3 has 16 residues. Per the germline V gene, CDR1 is MNHEY and CDR2 is SMNVEV (reference sequence). The CDR3 coding sequence is TGTGCCAGCAGTTTATCGGGACTAGCGGGGGTCGAGACCCAGTACTTC. This translates into CASSLSGLAGVETQYF.

This clonotype was counted a few times. This chain uses TRBV27 with TRBJ2-1, with 8 bases matching TRBD2. The V segment lost 6 bases and the J segment 2 bases; nucleotides outside the gene matches: 6. Germline V lookup: CDR1 MNHEY, CDR2 SMNVEV (reference sequence). The CDR3 totals 15 residues. Here the CDR3 DNA reads TGTGCCAGCAGCCCCTTAGCGGGAACCTACAATGAGCAGTTCTTC. Amino acid sequence: CASSPLAGTYNEQFF.

The chain links TRBV28 to TRBJ2-5; TRBD1 matches at 8 bases. The CDR3 sequence is 14 residues long. The V gene end was trimmed by 5 bases and the J gene end by 9 bases; junction bases not matched to a gene: 11. Germline CDR1 is MDHEN and CDR2 is SYDVKM. CDR3 sequence: CASSTPTGVKAQYF. The CDR3 DNA is TGTGCCAGCAGTACGCCGACAGGGGTCAAGGCCCAGTACTTC.

V usage is TRBV7-2 and J usage is TRBJ2-7; D is undetermined. Germline V gene lookup returns CDR1 SGHTA and CDR2 FQGNSA. Trimming removed 1 base at V and 1 base at J, with 8 bases between. The CDR3 runs to 14 residues. The CDR3 here is CASSLDPESYEQYF. As DNA, the CDR3 is TGTGCCAGCAGCTTAGACCCCGAGTCCTACGAGCAGTACTTC.

This clonotype has more than one count but fewer than ten. The CDR3 sequence: CASSLFRVKYNEQYF. The CDR3 coding sequence is TGTGCCAGCAGCTTATTTAGGGTAAAGTACAATGAGCAGTACTTC. The rearrangement links TRBV7-9 to TRBJ2-7; D is unclear. This CDR3 contains 15 residues. From germline, CDR1 is SEHNR and CDR2 FQNEAQ (reference sequence). Between the trimmed V and J ends, which lost 2 bases and 7 bases, there was a span of 18 bases.